This T cell receptor (beta chain) came from a study of long-term antiretroviral therapy in people with HIV (dated by TCRdb to the early 2020s). Describing the broader study: The earliest samples were collected approximately a decade before the 2015 WHO recommendation for immediate ART, a period when ART was typically delayed until CD4 counts fell. From some 30 adults with confirmed HIV infection, the cohort provided 192 cryopreserved PBMC samples, gathered serially across a mean of around 6 years (range 1-12). About 40% of the roughly 30 participants with HIV were female. A retrospective serial study tested whether ART initiation and durable HIV suppression were associated with changes in peripheral blood TRB repertoire composition and diversity. Test extractions of a monoclonal T-cell line alongside 30 or so polyclonal samples showed no cross-contamination during QIAcube processing.

Sequencing of the TRB variable region was done with the immunoSEQ hsTCRB v3.0 assay at survey level resolution. The targeted TRB sequencing depth was roughly 35,000-50,000 T-cell genomes per sample. An Illumina MiSeq with a v3 150-cycle kit was used to sequence the pooled TRB libraries. From the authors' description of their analysis: Repertoire analysis was run in R within a reproducible Nextflow workflow that covered QC, data transformation and analysis. Custom analyses were implemented in LymphoSeq2, an R package for AIRR-Seq data exploration. Several samples that yielded fewer than 5000 total TRB sequences were excluded, so that approximately 170 HIV repertoires were analyzed. Of the 188 retained HIV repertoires, almost 60 were collected before and about 130 after ART initiation. Each repertoire was downsampled to 5000 TRB nucleotide sequences, and summary statistics were averaged across 100 downsampling iterations. Only TRB sequences with CDR3 regions of at least seven amino acids were retained for analysis. A Shannon entropy-derived clonality score and the Gini coefficient were used to measure diversity. In the repertoire networks, any two of the top 5000 CDR3 amino acid sequences were linked whenever the two sequences differed by an edit distance of one. For TRB CDR3 amino acid sequences, GLIPH2 was used to predict antigen specificity groups and MHC restriction. CDR3 amino acid sequences were matched against VDJdb and McPAS-TCR to flag known CMV, EBV, HIV or tissue antigen associations. Pre-ART, post-ART and control groups were compared with Wilcoxon signed-rank tests and Holm-Bonferroni correction. TCRdb provides this immuneACCESS table in a form limited to in-frame rearrangements. Some clones are lacking; in checked studies, under half of them reflect an unresolved V gene, and why the rest are absent is not known. The DNA gave D and trimming, while V, J and clone size come from that table. The sample yields about 39,000 clones; around 85% were counted once. The ten largest clones capture 4.5% to 7% of the sample.

Broader findings and caveats from the paper: No data were available on ART adherence, viral resistance or therapy changes, limiting inferences about post-ART repertoire changes. Starting ART was linked to a significant rise in TRB diversity, yet even after long-term ART the diversity remained significantly lower than in transplant donor controls. The samples span the years 2004 to 2017, and the ART regimens used may be less effective than current regimens. Because PBMC availability was limited, only the TCR beta chain was sequenced, with no alpha chain pairing. Compared with controls, HIV repertoires had narrower CDR3 length ranges, and the network structure pointed to an antigen-experienced repertoire that shifted only slightly toward naive after ART. Expanded TRB clones identified before ART initiation dominated the repertoire across all time points, though the dominance fluctuated and decreased in many PLHIV after ART. Because pre-ART samples had limited cell numbers, profiling was done on unsorted PBMC rather than on sorted CD4+ and CD8+ T cells.

Including the terminal cysteine and phenylalanine, the CDR3 comprises 16 residues. This entry keeps only the CDR3 DNA: 48 bases, framed from base 1. V is clipped by 3 bases and J by 1 base, and the sequence between their germline boundaries is 13 bases long. CDR1 and CDR2, looked up from the germline V gene, are SGHDN and FVKESK. Participants were included only if at least one PBMC sample before ART initiation and at least two post-ART samples were available. Treatment was received in the United States of America by all participants with HIV. Cryopreserved samples of about 0.95-10 million PBMC were thawed and washed before DNA extraction. At the time of the earliest PBMC sample, participants with HIV were aged between roughly 20 and 55 years. PBMC samples from each participant spanned 1-4 timepoints before ART initiation and 2-8 timepoints after ART initiation, with a median of 7 samples. For every participant, serial HIV viral load, CD4+ T-cell count, ART history and demographic data were obtained. A Qiagen kit on a QIAcube was used to extract genomic DNA from unsorted PBMC, with samples processed in batches of 12.

A remark on this clone: Its binding antigen is unknown. No qualities accompany the bases; no much larger clone lies one base away.

The sequenced sample was unsorted PBMCs, obtained 3.1 years after starting antiretroviral therapy. This TCR came from a woman aged 50 to 65 with HIV. The rearranged chain carries TRBV14 and TRBJ1-3; the D gene cannot be named for sure. In nucleotides, the sequence is TGTGCCAGCAGCCACGGGGTCCTATTTTCTGGAAACACCATATATTTT. The resulting protein is CASSHGVLFSGNTIYF.